The sequence of this T cell receptor beta chain was determined in a study of cytomegalovirus exposure and HLA in healthy donors. Produced via immunoSEQ multiplex PCR; TCRdb's table is partial and in-frame only. The repertoire includes about 73,000 clones, roughly 95% of them detected once, and about 3.5% sits in the top ten. The CDR3 loop spans 13 amino acids. The ends were cut back, 8 bases at V and 8 bases at J, with 18 bases in the middle. Per the germline V gene, CDR1 is LNHDA and CDR2 is SQIVND (reference sequence). The study's findings and limits: Subsequent analysis of the roughly 120 validation repertoires found a tendency for first-cohort TCR clusters to co-occur.

Note on this clone: Its antigen remains unidentified.

The rearrangement joins TRBV19 to TRBJ1-2; no definite D call. The sequence was obtained from a man younger than 30 in good health and CMV-seronegative. The sequencing input was PBMCs. The CDR3 sequence: CASSRGGVLGYTF. The CDR3 region has the DNA TGTGCCAGTTCAAGAGGTGGAGTTTTGGGCTACACCTTC.